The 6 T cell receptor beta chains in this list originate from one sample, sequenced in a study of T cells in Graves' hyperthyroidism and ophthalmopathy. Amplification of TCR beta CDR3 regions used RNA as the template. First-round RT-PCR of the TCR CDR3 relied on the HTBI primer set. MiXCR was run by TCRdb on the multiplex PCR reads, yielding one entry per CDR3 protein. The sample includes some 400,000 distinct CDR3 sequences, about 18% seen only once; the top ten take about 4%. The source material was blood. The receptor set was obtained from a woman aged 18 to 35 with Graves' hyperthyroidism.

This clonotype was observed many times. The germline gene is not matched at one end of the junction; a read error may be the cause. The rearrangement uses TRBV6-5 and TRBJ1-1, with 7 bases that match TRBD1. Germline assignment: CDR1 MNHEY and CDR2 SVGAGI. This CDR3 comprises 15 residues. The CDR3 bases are TGTGTCAGCAGTTCCCGGGACAGCAAGGGCTTACAGGCTTTCTTT. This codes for CVSSSRDSKGLQAFF.

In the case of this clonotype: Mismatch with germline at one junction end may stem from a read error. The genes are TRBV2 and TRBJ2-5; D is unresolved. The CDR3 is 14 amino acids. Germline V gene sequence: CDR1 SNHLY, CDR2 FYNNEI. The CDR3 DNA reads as TGTGCCAGCGACCAAAGGCGAGCCCAAGCGACCCAGTACTTC. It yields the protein CASDQRRAQATQYF.

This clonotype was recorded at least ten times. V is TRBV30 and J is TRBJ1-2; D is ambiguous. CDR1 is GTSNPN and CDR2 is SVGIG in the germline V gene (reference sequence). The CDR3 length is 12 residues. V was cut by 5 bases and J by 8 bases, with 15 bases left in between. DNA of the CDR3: TGTGCCTGGGGGCGGCCCCCGGGGGGCTACACCTTC. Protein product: CAWGRPPGGYTF.

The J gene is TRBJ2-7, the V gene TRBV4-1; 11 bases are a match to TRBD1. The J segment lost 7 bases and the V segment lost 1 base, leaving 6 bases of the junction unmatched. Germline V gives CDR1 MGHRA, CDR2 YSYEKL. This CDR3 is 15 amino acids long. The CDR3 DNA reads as TGCGCCAGCAGCCAAGGGTCGGACAGGGGGCTTGAGCAGTACTTC. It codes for CASSQGSDRGLEQYF.

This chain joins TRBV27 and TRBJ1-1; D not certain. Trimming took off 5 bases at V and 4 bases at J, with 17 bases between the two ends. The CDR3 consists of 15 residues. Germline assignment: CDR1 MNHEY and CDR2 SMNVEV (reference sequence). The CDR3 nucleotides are TGTGCCAGCAGTCCCGCTCCTCCAAGGGCCACTGAAGCTTTCTTT. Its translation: CASSPAPPRATEAFF.

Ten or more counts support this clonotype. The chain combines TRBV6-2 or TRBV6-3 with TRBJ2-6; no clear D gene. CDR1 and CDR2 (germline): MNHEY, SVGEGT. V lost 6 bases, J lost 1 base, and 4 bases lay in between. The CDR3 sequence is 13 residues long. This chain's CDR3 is CASSQSGANVLTF. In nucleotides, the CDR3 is TGTGCCAGCAGCCAGTCTGGGGCCAACGTCCTGACTTTC.